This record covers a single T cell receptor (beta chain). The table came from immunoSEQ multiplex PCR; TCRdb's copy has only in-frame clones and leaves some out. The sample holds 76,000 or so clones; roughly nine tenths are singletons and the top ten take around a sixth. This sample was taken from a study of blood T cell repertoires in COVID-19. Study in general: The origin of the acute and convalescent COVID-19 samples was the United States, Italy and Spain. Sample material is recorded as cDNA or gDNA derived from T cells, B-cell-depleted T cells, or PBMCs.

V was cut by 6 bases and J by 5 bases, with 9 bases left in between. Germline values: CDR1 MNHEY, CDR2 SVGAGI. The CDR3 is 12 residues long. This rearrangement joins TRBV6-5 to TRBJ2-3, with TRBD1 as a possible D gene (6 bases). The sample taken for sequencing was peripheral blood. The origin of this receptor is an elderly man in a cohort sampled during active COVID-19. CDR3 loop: CASRQGLDTQYF. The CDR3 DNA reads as TGTGCCAGCAGACAGGGTTTAGATACGCAGTATTTT.